The 21 T cell receptor beta chains given below trace back to one sample, sequenced in a study of shared T cell receptors in the human thymus. Sequencing was performed with immunoSEQ multiplex PCR; in TCRdb, only in-frame clones are kept and a portion is missing. The table lists just under 550,000 clones, about four fifths of them singletons. This sample also appeared in a second study, on human thymus T cells.

The sequenced material came from thymocytes. The receptors were sampled from a boy in the first two years of life with a congenital heart defect.

This clone was counted only a few times. The chain combines TRBV28 with TRBJ2-4, with 7 bases fitting TRBD1. The J segment lost 1 base and the V segment lost 6 bases, leaving 6 bases of the junction unmatched. Looked up from germline, CDR1 is MDHEN and CDR2 is SYDVKM. The CDR3 has 15 residues. For the CDR3, the DNA is TGTGCCAGCAGGACTGACAGGGCGGCCAAAAACATTCAGTACTTC. Protein sequence: CASRTDRAAKNIQYF.

The genes are TRBV5-6 and TRBJ2-3; tentative D call: TRBD2 (6 bases). This CDR3 comprises 15 residues. V shed 3 bases and J shed 4 bases, with 15 bases lying between them. Germline V gene sequence: CDR1 SGHDT, CDR2 YYEEEE. Written as DNA, the CDR3 is TGTGCCAGCAGCTGCGGGACTCCTAGGGCAGATACGCAGTATTTT. Translation: CASSCGTPRADTQYF.

The genes are TRBV18 and TRBJ1-2; D perhaps matches TRBD1 (5 bases). The CDR3 is 15 amino acids. Trimming pared 2 bases from V and 4 bases from J, leaving 14 bases between. Germline V gene data show CDR1 as KGHSH and CDR2 as LQKENI. This chain's CDR3 is CASSPVGGGSYGYTF. The DNA for the CDR3 is TGTGCCAGCTCACCAGTGGGGGGAGGGAGCTATGGCTACACCTTC.

The chain is built from TRBV6-1 and TRBJ1-4; D might be TRBD1 (5 bases). The germline CDR1 and CDR2 sequences are MNHNS and SASEGT. The V end was cut by 1 base, the J end by 7 bases, with 13 bases between. The CDR3 is 15 residues long. The CDR3 here is CASSEGEQEGEKLFF. The CDR3 DNA is TGTGCCAGCAGTGAAGGCGAACAGGAAGGTGAAAAACTGTTTTTT.

The rearrangement links TRBV7-2 to TRBJ2-3, with TRBD2 identical over 14 bases. Germline V CDR1 and CDR2: SGHTA, FQGNSA. Trimming at V came to 5 bases and at J to 2 bases, leaving 6 bases not matched to a gene. The CDR3 loop spans 17 amino acids. In nucleotides, the CDR3 is TGTGCCAGCAGCGCCCGGACTAGCGGGGGGAACACAGATACGCAGTATTTT. Translated: CASSARTSGGNTDTQYF.

The chain recombines TRBV29-1 with TRBJ2-7, with 11 bases that match TRBD2. Germline-derived CDR1 and CDR2 are SQVTM and ANQGSEA. J was trimmed by 2 bases and V by 5 bases; bases with no gene match: 2. The CDR3 extends over 13 amino acids. The CDR3 region has the DNA TGCAGCGTTACTAGCGGGAGTCCCTACGAGCAGTACTTC. Translated: CSVTSGSPYEQYF.

The chain employs TRBV12-5 and TRBJ1-2; D remains unclear. The CDR3 covers 15 residues. V gave up 0 bases and J gave up 4 bases, with 12 bases separating them. Germline V gives CDR1 LGHNT, CDR2 FRNRAP. The CDR3 here is CASGLVRLVGYGYTF. Written as DNA, the CDR3 is TGTGCTAGTGGTTTGGTCAGGCTTGTAGGCTATGGCTACACCTTC.

This clone appeared once. This chain links TRBV4-1 with TRBJ2-4; 7 bases align to TRBD1. The length of the CDR3 is 20 residues. J lost 1 base, V lost 7 bases, and 22 bases had no gene match. Germline V gene lookup returns CDR1 MGHRA and CDR2 YSYEKL. CDR3 bases: TGCGCCAGCACCCCGGAGAGAGACAGGGAGAAGAAGGGGGCCAAAAACATTCAGTACTTC. Translation gives CASTPERDREKKGAKNIQYF.

This clone has only a few counts. This chain uses TRBV14 with TRBJ2-3, with D unclear. The CDR3 covers 16 residues. The V end was cut by 0 bases, the J end by 1 base, with 11 bases between. Germline loops: CDR1 SGHDN, CDR2 FVKESK. The CDR3 spells CASSQDSLRCTDTQYF. The CDR3 region has the DNA TGTGCCAGCAGCCAAGATTCCCTCCGTTGCACAGATACGCAGTATTTT.

V gene TRBV5-1 combines with J gene TRBJ2-3; TRBD2 matches 10 bases. With 4 bases clipped from V and 3 bases from J, the junction kept 17 bases outside the gene matches. In germline, CDR1 is SGHRS, CDR2 YFSETQ. This CDR3 is 19 amino acids long. CDR3 protein: CASSPLGIRAGGGTDTQYF. CDR3 bases: TGCGCCAGCAGCCCCTTGGGGATAAGAGCGGGAGGGGGGACAGATACGCAGTATTTT. Based on the CDR3 plus reference TRBV5-1 and TRBJ2-3, the full variable domain is KAGVTQTPRYLIKTRGQQVTLSCSPISGHRSVSWYQQTPGQGLQFLFEYFSETQRNKGNFPGRFSGRQFSNSRSEMNVSTLELGDSALYLCASSPLGIRAGGGTDTQYFGPGTRLTVL.

The V and J genes are TRBV18 and TRBJ2-7; 7 bases match TRBD2. The V segment lost 2 bases and the J segment 2 bases; nucleotides outside the gene matches: 21. CDR3 length: 20 amino acids. Germline values: CDR1 KGHSH, CDR2 LQKENI. CDR3 bases: TGTGCCAGCTCACCAGTAGTTGCAGGGAGGGACCCTGAACCAGCCTACGAGCAGTACTTC. It codes for CASSPVVAGRDPEPAYEQYF.

This clone was observed a single time. The chain is built from TRBV12-5 and TRBJ1-1; maybe TRBD1 (5 bases). Trimming took off 1 base at V and 9 bases at J, with 15 bases between the two ends. The CDR3 is 14 residues long. CDR1 and CDR2 from the germline V gene are LGHNT and FRNRAP. The DNA of the CDR3 is TGTGCTAGTGGTTTGGACCAGGGCCCACCCCAAGCTTTCTTT. Its protein is CASGLDQGPPQAFF.

The rearrangement joins TRBV4-1 to TRBJ2-7; unclear D gene. The CDR3 is made up of 14 amino acids. V was pared by 0 bases and J by 7 bases, with 13 bases between. Germline assignment: CDR1 MGHRA and CDR2 YSYEKL. The CDR3 loop reads CASSQDRDGLEQYF. As DNA, the CDR3 is TGCGCCAGCAGCCAAGATCGCGACGGGTTGGAGCAGTACTTC.

The rearrangement joins TRBV5-1 to TRBJ2-1; D is undetermined. The CDR3 is made up of 18 amino acids. Per germline, CDR1 SGHRS and CDR2 YFSETQ. Trimming took 1 base from V and 4 from J, leaving 21 bases between them. DNA for the CDR3: TGCGCCAGCAGCTTGTTCCCTCGCGCTAGTTCAGTATACAATGAGCAGTTCTTC. Residues: CASSLFPRASSVYNEQFF. The whole variable domain, filled in from reference TRBV5-1 and TRBJ2-1, reads KAGVTQTPRYLIKTRGQQVTLSCSPISGHRSVSWYQQTPGQGLQFLFEYFSETQRNKGNFPGRFSGRQFSNSRSEMNVSTLELGDSALYLCASSLFPRASSVYNEQFFGPGTRLTVL.

The table lists this clone with a few counts. This rearrangement joins TRBV15 to TRBJ1-5; TRBD1 is a possible D gene (5 bases). Germline loops: CDR1 LNHNV, CDR2 YYDKDF (reference sequence). This CDR3 is built from 15 residues. Trimming took off 4 bases at V and 7 bases at J, with 17 bases between the two ends. The CDR3 is CATSTGEHFGQPQHF. The DNA of the CDR3 is TGTGCCACCAGCACGGGGGAACACTTTGGCCAGCCCCAGCATTTT.

This clone was observed a handful of times. The chain has TRBV6-5 and TRBJ2-1; 9 positions agree with TRBD2. CDR1 is MNHEY and CDR2 is SVGAGI in the germline V gene. V gave up 4 bases and J gave up 2 bases; unmatched junction bases: 3. The CDR3 consists of 15 residues. The CDR3 region has the DNA TGTGCCAGCAGTTCCCGACTAGCGGCCTACAATGAGCAGTTCTTC. Protein sequence: CASSSRLAAYNEQFF.

The chain joins TRBV5-6 to TRBJ2-3, with 15 bases identical to TRBD2. J gave up 2 bases and V 4 bases, and 11 bases lay outside the gene matches. The CDR3 sequence is 19 residues long. Germline V gene lookup returns CDR1 SGHDT and CDR2 YYEEEE. The chain's CDR3 is CASSLGTSGRPFFTDTQYF. CDR3 coding DNA: TGTGCCAGCAGCCTAGGGACTAGCGGGAGGCCCTTTTTCACAGATACGCAGTATTTT.

V is TRBV6-5 and J is TRBJ2-7; tentatively, D is TRBD1 (6 bases). V lost 1 base to trimming and J lost 7 bases, with 14 bases between them. The CDR3 has 14 amino acids. Germline loops: CDR1 MNHEY, CDR2 SVGAGI. The CDR3 spells CASSYYRDQGEQYF. The CDR3 DNA reads TGTGCCAGCAGTTACTACAGGGACCAGGGTGAGCAGTACTTC.

As for this clone: One end of the junction is discordant with germline, which a read error may explain. The V call is TRBV7-7, the J call TRBJ2-7, with TRBD2 identical over 11 bases. The CDR3 spans 19 residues. Germline CDR1 and CDR2: SSHAT and FNYEAQ (reference sequence). The CDR3 DNA reads TGTGCTAGCAGCTTAAAGCCCGCCCGACTAGCGGGAACCTCCTACGAGCAGTACTTC. The encoded protein is CASSLKPARLAGTSYEQYF.

The CDR3 here is CASSLLGQPTDTQYF. The CDR3 DNA is TGTGCCAGCAGCTTATTGGGACAACCCACAGATACGCAGTATTTT. The chain links TRBV11-2 to TRBJ2-3; D is possibly TRBD1 (6 bases). V lost 2 bases and J lost 2, with 11 bases in between. The CDR3 sequence is 15 residues long. Germline values: CDR1 SGHAT, CDR2 FQNNGV.

The V call is TRBV28, the J call TRBJ2-3, with TRBD1 matching 8 bases. The junction had 9 bases not matched to a gene; V was cut back by 3 bases and J by 4 bases. The CDR3 runs 16 residues. CDR1 MDHEN and CDR2 SYDVKM come from the germline V gene. CDR3 region: CASSLDRELEADTQYF. The CDR3 DNA is TGTGCCAGCAGTTTGGACAGGGAGCTGGAAGCAGATACGCAGTATTTT.